This T cell receptor beta chain was recovered during a study of cytomegalovirus exposure and HLA in healthy donors. At the time of sampling, donors were nominally healthy, though unrecorded immune exposures were likely. In the PCR, 60 Vbeta and 13 Jbeta primers were used. Assay: immunoSEQ multiplex PCR; the TCRdb copy retains only in-frame clones and omits some. The table has 160,000 or so clones, approximately 80% seen once. The TCR sequence derives from a woman aged 45-59 years in good health and CMV-seronegative. Material: PBMCs.

For the CDR3, the DNA is TGTGCCAGCAGCGTAGTGGGACTAGGGGCCCCTAGCCCGGACAATGAGCAGTTCTTC. Translating gives CASSVVGLGAPSPDNEQFF. V usage is TRBV9 and J usage is TRBJ2-1, with TRBD2 identical over 8 bases. The CDR3 is 19 residues long. Trimming removed 0 bases from V and 5 bases from J; junction bases left unmatched: 16. CDR1 and CDR2 (germline): SGDLS, YYNGEE. Variable domain in full (rest from reference TRBV9 and TRBJ2-1): DSGVTQTPKHLITATGQRVTLRCSPRSGDLSVYWYQQSLDQGLQFLIQYYNGEERAKGNILERFSAQQFPDLHSELNLSSLELGDSALYFCASSVVGLGAPSPDNEQFFGPGTRLTVL.